The clone carrying this T cell receptor beta chain occurred many times. TCRdb's table, derived via immunoSEQ multiplex PCR, lists solely in-frame clones and lacks some. The sample has about 210,000 clones, around 86% seen once; the top ten hold just under 9%. The data stem from a study of blood T cell repertoires in COVID-19. Participant age was roughly 18 to 89 years, and participants resided in fewer than 25 US areas. V was clipped by 4 bases and J by 2 bases; unmatched bases: 12. The germline V gene has CDR1 SEHNR and CDR2 FQNEAQ (reference sequence). The CDR3 is made up of 17 amino acids. The sequencing input was PBMCs or T cells enriched from blood (not recorded which). The V and J genes are TRBV7-9 and TRBJ1-2; TRBD1 aligns across 8 bases. The TCR sequence derives from a woman aged 45-65 years with acute COVID-19. The CDR3 sequence is CASSSLWTGIKNYGYTF. The CDR3 DNA follows: TGTGCCAGCAGCTCCCTTTGGACAGGGATCAAGAACTATGGCTACACCTTC.